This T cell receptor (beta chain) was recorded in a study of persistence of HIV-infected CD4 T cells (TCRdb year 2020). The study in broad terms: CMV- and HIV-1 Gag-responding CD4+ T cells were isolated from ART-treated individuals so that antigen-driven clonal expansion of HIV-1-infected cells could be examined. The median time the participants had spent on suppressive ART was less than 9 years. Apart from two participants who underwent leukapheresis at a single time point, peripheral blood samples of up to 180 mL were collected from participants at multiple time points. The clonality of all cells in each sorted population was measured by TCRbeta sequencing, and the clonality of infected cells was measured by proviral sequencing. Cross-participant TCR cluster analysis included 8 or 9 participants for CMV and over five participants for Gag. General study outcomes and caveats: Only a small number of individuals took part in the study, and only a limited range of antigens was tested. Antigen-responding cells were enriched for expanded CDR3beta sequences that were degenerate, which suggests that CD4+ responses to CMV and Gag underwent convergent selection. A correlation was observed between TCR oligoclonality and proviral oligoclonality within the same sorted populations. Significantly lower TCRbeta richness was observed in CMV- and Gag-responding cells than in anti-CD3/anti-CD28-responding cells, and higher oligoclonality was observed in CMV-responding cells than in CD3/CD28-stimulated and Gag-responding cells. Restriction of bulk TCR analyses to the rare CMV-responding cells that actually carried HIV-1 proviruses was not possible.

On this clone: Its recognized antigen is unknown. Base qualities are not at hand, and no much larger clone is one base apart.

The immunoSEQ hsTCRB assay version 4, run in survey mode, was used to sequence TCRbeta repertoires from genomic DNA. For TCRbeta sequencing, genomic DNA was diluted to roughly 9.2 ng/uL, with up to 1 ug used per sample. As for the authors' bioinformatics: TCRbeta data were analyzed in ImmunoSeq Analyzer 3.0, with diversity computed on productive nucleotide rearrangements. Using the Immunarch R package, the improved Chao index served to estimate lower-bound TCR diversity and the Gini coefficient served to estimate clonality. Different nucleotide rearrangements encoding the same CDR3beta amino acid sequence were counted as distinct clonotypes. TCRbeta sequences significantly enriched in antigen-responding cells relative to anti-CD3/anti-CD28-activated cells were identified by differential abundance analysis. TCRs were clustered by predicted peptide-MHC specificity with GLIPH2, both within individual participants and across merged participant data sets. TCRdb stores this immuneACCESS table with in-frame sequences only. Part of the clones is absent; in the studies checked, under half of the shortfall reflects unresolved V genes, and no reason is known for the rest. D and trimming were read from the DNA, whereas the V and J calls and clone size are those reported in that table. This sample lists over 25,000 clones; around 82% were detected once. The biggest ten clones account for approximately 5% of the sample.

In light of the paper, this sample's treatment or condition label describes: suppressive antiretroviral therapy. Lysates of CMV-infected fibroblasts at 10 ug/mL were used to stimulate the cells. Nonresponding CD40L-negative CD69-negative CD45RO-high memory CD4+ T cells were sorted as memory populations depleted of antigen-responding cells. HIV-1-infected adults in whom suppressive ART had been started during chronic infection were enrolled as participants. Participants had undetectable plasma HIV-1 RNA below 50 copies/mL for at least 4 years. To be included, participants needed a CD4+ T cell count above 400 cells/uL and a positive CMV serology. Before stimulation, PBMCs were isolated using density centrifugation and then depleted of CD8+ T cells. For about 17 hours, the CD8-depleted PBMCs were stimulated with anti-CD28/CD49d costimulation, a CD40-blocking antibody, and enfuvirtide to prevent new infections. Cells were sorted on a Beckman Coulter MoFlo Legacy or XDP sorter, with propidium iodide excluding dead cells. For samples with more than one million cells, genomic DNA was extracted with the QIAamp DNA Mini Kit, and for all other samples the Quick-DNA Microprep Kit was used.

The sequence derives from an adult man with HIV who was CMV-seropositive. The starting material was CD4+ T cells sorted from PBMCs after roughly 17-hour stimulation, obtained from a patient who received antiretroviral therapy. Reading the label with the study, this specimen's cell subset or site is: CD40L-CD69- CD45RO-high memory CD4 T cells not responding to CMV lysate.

The DNA sequence is TGTGCCAGCTCACCAAACAGGAACACAGATACGCAGTATTTT. It specifies CASSPNRNTDTQYF. The rearrangement combines TRBV18 with TRBJ2-3; TRBD1 is a weak D gene call, 5 bases matching. The junction carries 8 bases between V and J, which are trimmed by 2 bases and 2 bases respectively. Measured from the cysteine to the phenylalanine, the CDR3 is 14 residues long. Kept here is only the CDR3 DNA, which spans 42 bases and is read in frame from base 1. CDR1 and CDR2, per the germline V gene, are KGHSH and LQKENI.